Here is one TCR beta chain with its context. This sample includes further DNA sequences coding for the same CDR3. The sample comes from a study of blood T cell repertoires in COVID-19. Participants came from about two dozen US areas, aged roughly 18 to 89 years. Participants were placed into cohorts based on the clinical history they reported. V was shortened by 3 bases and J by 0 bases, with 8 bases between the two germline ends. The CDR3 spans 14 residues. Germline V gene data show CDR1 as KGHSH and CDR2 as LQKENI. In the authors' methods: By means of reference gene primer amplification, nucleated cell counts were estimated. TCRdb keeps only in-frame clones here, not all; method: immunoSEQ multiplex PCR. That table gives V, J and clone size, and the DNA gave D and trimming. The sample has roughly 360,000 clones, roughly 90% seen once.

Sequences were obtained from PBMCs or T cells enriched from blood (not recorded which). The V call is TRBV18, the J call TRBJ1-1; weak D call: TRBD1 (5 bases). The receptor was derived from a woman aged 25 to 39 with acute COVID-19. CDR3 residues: CASSPQGMNTEAFF. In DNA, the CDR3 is TGTGCCAGCTCACCGCAGGGTATGAACACTGAAGCTTTCTTT.